Each of the 13 T cell receptor beta chains below was sequenced from the same sample in a study of CD8+ T cells in alopecia areata. RNA extraction and reverse transcription yielded cDNA as sequencing template. Assay used: immunoSEQ multiplex PCR; TCRdb lists only in-frame clones, some missing. The sample contains 75,000 to 100,000 clones, roughly two fifths of which appear only once. The specimen was CD4+ T cells sorted from blood. These receptors all stem from a human donor with alopecia areata.

The chain combines TRBV5-4 with TRBJ2-3; the match to TRBD2 covers 9 bases. The junction had 3 bases not matched to a gene; V was cut back by 1 base and J by 3 bases. Germline V gene lookup returns CDR1 SGHNT and CDR2 YYREEE (reference sequence). This CDR3 region has 15 residues. As DNA, the CDR3 is TGTGCCAGCAGCTTGCGAGCGGGGGGTACAGATACGCAGTATTTT. Protein: CASSLRAGGTDTQYF.

This clone was recorded a few times. The chain recombines TRBV27 with TRBJ2-1, with 7 nucleotides matching TRBD2. The CDR3 length is 14 residues. The V gene's germline CDR1 is MNHEY and CDR2 SMNVEV (reference sequence). The V and J ends lost 3 bases and 10 bases, in that order; junction bases with no gene match: 9. CDR3 protein: CASSFSGAGSEQFF. CDR3 sequence (DNA): TGTGCCAGCAGTTTTTCGGGAGCGGGAAGCGAGCAGTTCTTC.

This clone appeared a few times. The chain couples TRBV29-1 to TRBJ2-5, with D perhaps matching TRBD1 (7 bases). Trimming took off 5 bases at V and 5 bases at J, with 15 bases between the two ends. The CDR3 spans 13 residues. CDR1 and CDR2 from the germline V gene are SQVTM and ANQGSEA. This CDR3 reads CSVPRGSGETQYF. The CDR3 nucleotides read TGCAGCGTTCCCAGGGGGAGCGGGGAGACCCAGTACTTC.

This clone was observed a handful of times. The CDR3 DNA reads as TGTGCCAGCAGCCAAGACAGATCCTCTGGGGCCAACGTCCTGACTTTC. Amino acid sequence: CASSQDRSSGANVLTF. The chain couples TRBV2 to TRBJ2-6; the D gene is possibly TRBD1 (5 bases). Germline CDR1 reads SNHLY; CDR2 reads FYNNEI. Trimming removed 6 bases at V and 0 bases at J, with 12 bases between. This CDR3 is built from 16 residues. Full variable domain (missing parts from reference TRBV2 and TRBJ2-6): EPEVTQTPSHQVTQMGQEVILRCVPISNHLYFYWYRQILGQKVEFLVSFYNNEISEKSEIFDDQFSVERPDGSNFTLKIRSTKLEDSAMYFCASSQDRSSGANVLTFGAGSRLTVL.

The CDR3 reads CASSLEARGVHEQYF. DNA of the CDR3: TGTGCCAGCAGCTTAGAAGCCCGGGGGGTCCACGAGCAGTACTTC. V usage is TRBV7-2 and J usage is TRBJ2-7, with TRBD2 matching over 7 bases. Trimming cost V 1 base and J 5 bases; bases outside gene matches: 8. CDR1 and CDR2 from the germline V gene are SGHTA and FQGNSA. The CDR3 is 15 amino acids.

The chain uses TRBV28 and TRBJ2-3, with 10 positions matching TRBD2. Losses at the gene ends were 5 bases for V and 3 bases for J; bases not matched to a gene: 5. Per the germline V gene, CDR1 is MDHEN and CDR2 is SYDVKM. The CDR3 runs to 15 residues. For the CDR3, the DNA is TGTGCCAGCAGTACCGGGACTAGCGATACAGATACGCAGTATTTT. Amino acid sequence: CASSTGTSDTDTQYF.

V usage is TRBV2 and J usage is TRBJ2-7, with D unresolved. CDR1 is SNHLY, CDR2 FYNNEI, per germline. The germline V and J ends were trimmed by 4 bases and 0 bases, with 7 bases remaining between them. The CDR3 is 13 residues long. The CDR3 region is CASSVQDSYEQYF. CDR3 nucleotide sequence: TGTGCCAGCAGTGTTCAGGACTCCTACGAGCAGTACTTC.

The chain has TRBV7-2 and TRBJ2-3; 10 bases line up with TRBD2. Germline lookup yields CDR1 SGHTA and CDR2 FQGNSA. Losses at the gene ends were 6 bases for V and 4 bases for J; bases not matched to a gene: 4. This CDR3 comprises 14 residues. CDR3 bases: TGTGCCAGCAGACCCGGGACTAGCGCAGATACGCAGTATTTT. This gives the protein CASRPGTSADTQYF.

This chain links TRBV5-1 with TRBJ2-1, with 14 bases that match TRBD2. This CDR3 is 15 amino acids long. Germline V gene lookup returns CDR1 SGHRS and CDR2 YFSETQ. Trimming at V came to 4 bases and at J to 13 bases, leaving 10 bases not matched to a gene. CDR3 protein: CASSRTGTSGGDQFF. CDR3 nucleotides: TGCGCCAGCAGCAGAACCGGGACTAGCGGGGGTGATCAGTTCTTC.

The J gene is TRBJ1-2, the V gene TRBV9, with D unresolved. V lost 2 bases and J 5 bases, leaving 4 bases between the germline ends. This CDR3 spans 11 amino acids. The germline gives CDR1 SGDLS, CDR2 YYNGEE. CDR3 amino acids: CASSVHYGYTF. The CDR3, as DNA: TGTGCCAGCAGCGTCCATTATGGCTACACCTTC. The full variable domain, its missing parts supplied by reference TRBV9 and TRBJ1-2, is DSGVTQTPKHLITATGQRVTLRCSPRSGDLSVYWYQQSLDQGLQFLIQYYNGEERAKGNILERFSAQQFPDLHSELNLSSLELGDSALYFCASSVHYGYTFGSGTRLTVV.

The chain is built from TRBV30 and TRBJ2-2; D remains ambiguous. Between the trimmed V and J ends, which lost 3 bases and 0 bases, there was a span of 11 bases. The CDR3 sequence is 15 residues long. Per the germline V gene, CDR1 is GTSNPN and CDR2 is SVGIG (reference sequence). CDR3: CAWRLQPSNTGELFF. CDR3 DNA sequence: TGTGCCTGGAGGTTGCAGCCTTCGAACACCGGGGAGCTGTTTTTT.

The J gene is TRBJ2-1, the V gene TRBV18; D call uncertain. Trimming removed 4 bases at V and 6 bases at J, with 7 bases between. Germline-derived CDR1 and CDR2 are KGHSH and LQKENI. CDR3 length: 12 amino acids. This CDR3 reads CASSQNGNEQFF. CDR3 sequence (DNA): TGTGCCAGCTCACAAAATGGCAATGAGCAGTTCTTC.

This clone showed up just a few times. The V call is TRBV28, the J call TRBJ1-4, with D uncertain. V was cut by 8 bases and J by 7 bases, with 8 bases left in between. There are 11 residues in the CDR3. From germline, CDR1 is MDHEN and CDR2 SYDVKM. In nucleotides, the CDR3 is TGTGCCAGCTTTGGGCGTGAAAAACTGTTTTTT. Amino acid sequence: CASFGREKLFF.